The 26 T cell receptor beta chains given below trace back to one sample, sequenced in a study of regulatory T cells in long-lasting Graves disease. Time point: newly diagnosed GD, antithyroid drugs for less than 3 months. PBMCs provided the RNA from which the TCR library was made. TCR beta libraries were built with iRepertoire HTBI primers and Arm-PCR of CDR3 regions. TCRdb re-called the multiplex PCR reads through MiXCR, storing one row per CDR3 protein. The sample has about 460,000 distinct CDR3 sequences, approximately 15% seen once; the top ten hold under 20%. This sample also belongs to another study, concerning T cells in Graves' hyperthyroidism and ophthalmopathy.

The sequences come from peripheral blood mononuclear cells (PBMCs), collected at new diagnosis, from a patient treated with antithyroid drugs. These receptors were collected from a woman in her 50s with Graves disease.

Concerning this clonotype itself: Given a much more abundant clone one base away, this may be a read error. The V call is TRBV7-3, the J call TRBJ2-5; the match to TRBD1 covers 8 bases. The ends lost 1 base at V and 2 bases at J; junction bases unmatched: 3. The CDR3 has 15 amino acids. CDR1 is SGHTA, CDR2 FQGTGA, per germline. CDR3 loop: CASSLMGQAQETQYF. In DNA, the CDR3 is TGTGCCAGCAGCTTAATGGGACAGGCACAAGAGACCCAGTACTTC.

Written as DNA, the CDR3 is TGTGCCAGCAGTTTATCTCAGGGGCCAACGGACGAGCAGTACTTC. Translation gives CASSLSQGPTDEQYF. This chain links TRBV28 with TRBJ2-7, with TRBD1 as a possible D gene (6 bases). Trimming took 1 base from V and 5 from J, leaving 15 bases between them. Germline V gene data show CDR1 as MDHEN and CDR2 as SYDVKM. This CDR3 contains 15 residues. The whole variable domain, filled in from reference TRBV28 and TRBJ2-7, reads DVKVTQSSRYLVKRTGEKVFLECVQDMDHENMFWYRQDPGLGLRLIYFSYDVKMKEKGDIPEGYSVSREKKERFSLILESASTNQTSMYLCASSLSQGPTDEQYFGPGTRLTVT.

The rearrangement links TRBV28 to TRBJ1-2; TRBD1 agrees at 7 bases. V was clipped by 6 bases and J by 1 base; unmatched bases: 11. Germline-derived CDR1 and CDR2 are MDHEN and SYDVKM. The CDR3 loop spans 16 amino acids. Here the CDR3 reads CASRTGTVAINYGYTF. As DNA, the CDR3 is TGTGCCAGCAGGACCGGGACAGTAGCGATTAACTATGGCTACACCTTC.

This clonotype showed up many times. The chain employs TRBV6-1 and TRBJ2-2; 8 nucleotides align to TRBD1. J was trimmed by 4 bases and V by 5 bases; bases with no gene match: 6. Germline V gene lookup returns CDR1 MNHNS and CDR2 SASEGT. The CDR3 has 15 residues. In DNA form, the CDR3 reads TGTGCCAGCAGTCCGGACAGGGAGTTCACCGGGGAGCTGTTTTTT. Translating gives CASSPDREFTGELFF.

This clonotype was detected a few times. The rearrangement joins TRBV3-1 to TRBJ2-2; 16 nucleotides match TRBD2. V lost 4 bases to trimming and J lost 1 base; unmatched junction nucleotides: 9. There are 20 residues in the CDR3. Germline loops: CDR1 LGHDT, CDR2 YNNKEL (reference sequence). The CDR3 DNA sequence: TGTGCCAGCAGCCCAACCCCGGGACTAGCGGGAGGGCGGAACACCGGGGAGCTGTTTTTT. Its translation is CASSPTPGLAGGRNTGELFF.

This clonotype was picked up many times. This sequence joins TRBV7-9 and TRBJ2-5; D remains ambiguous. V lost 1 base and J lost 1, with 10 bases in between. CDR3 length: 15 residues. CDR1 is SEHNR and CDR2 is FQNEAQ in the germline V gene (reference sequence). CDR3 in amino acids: CASSLVMAGQETQYF. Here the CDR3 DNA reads TGTGCCAGCAGCTTAGTAATGGCAGGCCAAGAGACCCAGTACTTC.

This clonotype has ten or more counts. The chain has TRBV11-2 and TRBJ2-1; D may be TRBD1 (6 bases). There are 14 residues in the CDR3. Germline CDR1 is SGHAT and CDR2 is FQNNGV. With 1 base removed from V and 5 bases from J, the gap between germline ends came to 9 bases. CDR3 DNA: TGTGCCAGCAGCTTAGGGTGGACAGACAATGAGCAGTTCTTC. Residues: CASSLGWTDNEQFF.

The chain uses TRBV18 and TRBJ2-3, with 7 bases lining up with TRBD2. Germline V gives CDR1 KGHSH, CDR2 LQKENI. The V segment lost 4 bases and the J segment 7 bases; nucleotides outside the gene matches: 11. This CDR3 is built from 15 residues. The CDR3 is CASSQGLPGANTQYF. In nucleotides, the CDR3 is TGTGCCAGCTCACAGGGACTACCAGGCGCAAATACGCAGTATTTT.

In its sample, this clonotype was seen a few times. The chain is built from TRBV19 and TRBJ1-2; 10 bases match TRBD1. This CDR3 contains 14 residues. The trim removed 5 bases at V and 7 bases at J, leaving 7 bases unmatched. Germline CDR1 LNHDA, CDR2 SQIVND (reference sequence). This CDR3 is CASSPRQGAGGYTF. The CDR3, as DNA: TGTGCCAGTAGTCCTCGACAGGGGGCAGGTGGCTACACCTTC.

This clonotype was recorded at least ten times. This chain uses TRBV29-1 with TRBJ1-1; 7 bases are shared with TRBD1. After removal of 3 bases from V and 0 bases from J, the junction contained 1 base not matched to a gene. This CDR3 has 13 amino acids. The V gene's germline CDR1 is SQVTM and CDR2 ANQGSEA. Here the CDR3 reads CSVDRGLNTEAFF. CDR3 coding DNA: TGCAGCGTTGACAGGGGGTTGAACACTGAAGCTTTCTTT.

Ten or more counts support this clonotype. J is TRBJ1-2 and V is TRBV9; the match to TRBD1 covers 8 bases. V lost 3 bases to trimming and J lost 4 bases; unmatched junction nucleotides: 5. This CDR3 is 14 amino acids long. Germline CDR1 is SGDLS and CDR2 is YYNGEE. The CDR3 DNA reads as TGTGCCAGCAGCGGGGGGACAGGAACCTATGGCTACACCTTC. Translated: CASSGGTGTYGYTF.

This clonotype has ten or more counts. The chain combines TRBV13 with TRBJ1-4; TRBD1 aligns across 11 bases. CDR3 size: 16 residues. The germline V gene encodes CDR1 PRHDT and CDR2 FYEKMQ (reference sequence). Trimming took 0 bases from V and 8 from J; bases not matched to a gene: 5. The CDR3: CASSLGGQGVVEKLFF. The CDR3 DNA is TGTGCCAGCAGCTTAGGGGGACAGGGGGTCGTCGAAAAACTGTTTTTT. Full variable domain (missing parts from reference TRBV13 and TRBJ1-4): AAGVIQSPRHLIKEKRETATLKCYPIPRHDTVYWYQQGPGQDPQFLISFYEKMQSDKGSIPDRFSAQQFSDYHSELNMSSLELGDSALYFCASSLGGQGVVEKLFFGSGTQLSVL.

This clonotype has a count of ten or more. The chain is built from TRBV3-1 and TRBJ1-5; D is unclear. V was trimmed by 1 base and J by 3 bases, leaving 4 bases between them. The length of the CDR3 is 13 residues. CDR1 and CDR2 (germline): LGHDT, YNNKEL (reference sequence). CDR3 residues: CASSQVLNQPQHF. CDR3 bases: TGTGCCAGCAGCCAAGTCCTCAATCAGCCCCAGCATTTT.

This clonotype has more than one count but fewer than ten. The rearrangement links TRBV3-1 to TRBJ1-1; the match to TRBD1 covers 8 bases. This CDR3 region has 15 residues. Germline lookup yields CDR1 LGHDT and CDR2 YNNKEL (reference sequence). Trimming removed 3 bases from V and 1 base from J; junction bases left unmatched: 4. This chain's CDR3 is CASSQGGTGNTEAFF. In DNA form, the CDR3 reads TGTGCCAGCAGCCAGGGGGGGACAGGGAACACTGAAGCTTTCTTT.

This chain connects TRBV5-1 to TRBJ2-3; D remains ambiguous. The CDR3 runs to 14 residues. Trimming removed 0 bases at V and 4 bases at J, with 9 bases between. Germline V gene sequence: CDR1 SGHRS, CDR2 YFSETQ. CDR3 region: CASSLGPPPDTQYF. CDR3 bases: TGCGCCAGCAGCTTGGGGCCCCCCCCAGATACGCAGTATTTT.

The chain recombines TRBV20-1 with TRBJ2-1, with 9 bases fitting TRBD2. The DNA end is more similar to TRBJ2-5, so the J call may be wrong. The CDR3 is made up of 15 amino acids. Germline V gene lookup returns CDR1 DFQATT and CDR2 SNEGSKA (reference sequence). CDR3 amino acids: CSARDTGRGGETQYF. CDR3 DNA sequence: TGCAGTGCTAGAGATACAGGGCGGGGGGGAGAGACCCAGTACTTC.

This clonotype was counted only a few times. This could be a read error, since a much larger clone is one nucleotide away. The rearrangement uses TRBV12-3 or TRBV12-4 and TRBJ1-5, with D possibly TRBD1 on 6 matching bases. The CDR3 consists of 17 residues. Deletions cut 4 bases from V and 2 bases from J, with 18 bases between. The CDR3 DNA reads TGTGCCAGCAGTTCCCTACGACAGGACCATGGCAATCAGCCCCAGCATTTT. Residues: CASSSLRQDHGNQPQHF.

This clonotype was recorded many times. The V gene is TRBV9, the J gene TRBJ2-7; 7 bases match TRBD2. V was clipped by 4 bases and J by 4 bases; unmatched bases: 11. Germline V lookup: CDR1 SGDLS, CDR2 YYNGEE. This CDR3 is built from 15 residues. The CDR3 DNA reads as TGTGCCAGCAGCCTAACTAGCGTCGAAGGTTACGAGCAGTACTTC. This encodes CASSLTSVEGYEQYF. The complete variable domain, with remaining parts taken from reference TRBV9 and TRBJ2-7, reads DSGVTQTPKHLITATGQRVTLRCSPRSGDLSVYWYQQSLDQGLQFLIQYYNGEERAKGNILERFSAQQFPDLHSELNLSSLELGDSALYFCASSLTSVEGYEQYFGPGTRLTVT.

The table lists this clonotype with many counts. The CDR3 loop is CASSFVAGLAKNIQYF. The CDR3 DNA sequence: TGTGCCAGCAGTTTTGTCGCAGGTTTAGCCAAAAACATTCAGTACTTC. The V gene is TRBV12-3 or TRBV12-4, the J gene TRBJ2-4; D gene ambiguous. The CDR3 consists of 16 residues. The V end lost 3 bases, the J end lost 0 bases, and 12 bases lay between the germline ends.

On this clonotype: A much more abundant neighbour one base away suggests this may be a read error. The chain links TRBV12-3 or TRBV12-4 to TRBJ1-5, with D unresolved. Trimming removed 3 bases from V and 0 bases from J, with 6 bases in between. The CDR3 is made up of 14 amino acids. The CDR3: CASSFISSNQPQHF. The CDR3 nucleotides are TGTGCCAGCAGTTTCATCAGTAGCAATCAGCCCCAGCATTTT.

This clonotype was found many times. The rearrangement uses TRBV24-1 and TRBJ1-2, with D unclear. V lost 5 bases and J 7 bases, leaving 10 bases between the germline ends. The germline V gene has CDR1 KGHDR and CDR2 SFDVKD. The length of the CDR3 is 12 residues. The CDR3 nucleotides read TGTGCCACCAGTGCCCCCTCGGGTGGCTACACCTTC. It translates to CATSAPSGGYTF.

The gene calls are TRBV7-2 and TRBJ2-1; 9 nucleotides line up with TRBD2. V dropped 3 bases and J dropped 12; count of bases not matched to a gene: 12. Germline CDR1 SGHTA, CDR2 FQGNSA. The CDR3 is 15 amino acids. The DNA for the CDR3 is TGTGCCAGCAGCTTTTGGAATAGAGCGGGAGGAGTGCAGTTCTTC. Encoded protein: CASSFWNRAGGVQFF.

CDR3 protein: CASSPWGGAKNIQYF. The CDR3 DNA is TGTGCCAGCTCACCATGGGGCGGGGCCAAAAACATTCAGTACTTC. The chain combines TRBV18 with TRBJ2-4, with D perhaps TRBD1 or TRBD2 (5 bases each). The CDR3 has 15 amino acids. In germline, CDR1 is KGHSH, CDR2 LQKENI. Trimming pared 2 bases from V and 1 base from J, leaving 9 bases between.

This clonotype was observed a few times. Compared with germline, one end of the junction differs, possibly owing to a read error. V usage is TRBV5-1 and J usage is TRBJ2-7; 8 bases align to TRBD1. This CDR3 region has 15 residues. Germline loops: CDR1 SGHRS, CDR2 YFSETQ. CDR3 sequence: CASSLYNGQGYGQYF. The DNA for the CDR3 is TGCGCCAGCAGCCTATACAACGGACAGGGCTACGGGCAGTACTTC.

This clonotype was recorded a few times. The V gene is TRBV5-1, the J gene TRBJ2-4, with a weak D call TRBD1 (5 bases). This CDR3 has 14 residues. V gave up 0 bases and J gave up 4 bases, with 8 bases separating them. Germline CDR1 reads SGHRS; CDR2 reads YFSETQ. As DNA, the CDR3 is TGCGCCAGCAGCTTGGACAGGATTAAAAACATTCAGTACTTC. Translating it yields CASSLDRIKNIQYF.

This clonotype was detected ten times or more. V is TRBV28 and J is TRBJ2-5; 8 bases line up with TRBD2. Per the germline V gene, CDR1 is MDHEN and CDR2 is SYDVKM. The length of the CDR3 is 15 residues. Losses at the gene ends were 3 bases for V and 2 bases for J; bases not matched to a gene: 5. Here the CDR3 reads CASSFPGGGQETQYF. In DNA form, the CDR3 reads TGTGCCAGCAGTTTTCCCGGGGGGGGACAAGAGACCCAGTACTTC.